This T cell receptor (beta chain) appears in the sequencing data of a study of blood T cell repertoires in COVID-19. Study context: In each case, the material was cDNA or gDNA derived from T cells, B-cell-depleted T cells, or PBMCs.

The CDR3 is 12 amino acids. V was clipped by 4 bases and J by 4 bases, with 7 bases between them. The germline gives CDR1 SGHAT, CDR2 FQNNGV. TCRdb's table, derived via immunoSEQ multiplex PCR, lists solely in-frame clones and lacks some. The table includes about 150,000 clones, almost 90% detected once. The sample taken for sequencing was peripheral blood. This clonotype was obtained from a human donor in a cohort sampled during active COVID-19. The rearrangement links TRBV11-2 to TRBJ1-2; no reliable D call. The CDR3 spells CASSSTLYGYTF. In DNA form, the CDR3 reads TGTGCCAGCAGCTCCACTCTCTATGGCTACACCTTC.